Following are 27 T cell receptor beta chains from one sample sequenced in a study of T cell responses to AZD1222 COVID-19 vaccine. This table comes from immunoSEQ multiplex PCR, and its TCRdb copy is limited to in-frame clones, with some not included. The sample has some 110,000 clones; about 90% are singletons. The specimen was peripheral blood, collected 28 days after the second AZD1222 dose. The receptors originated from an adult who received the AZD1222 COVID-19 vaccine.

This chain joins TRBV18 and TRBJ1-3; D gene ambiguous. Germline loops: CDR1 KGHSH, CDR2 LQKENI. This CDR3 comprises 16 residues. V lost 1 base and J lost 0, with 10 bases in between. DNA for the CDR3: TGTGCCAGCTCACCACGCGTGGTGATCTCTGGAAACACCATATATTTT. Translating it yields CASSPRVVISGNTIYF.

The rearrangement links TRBV27 to TRBJ2-2; D is unclear. Germline-derived CDR1 and CDR2 are MNHEY and SMNVEV (reference sequence). The CDR3 consists of 13 residues. With 5 bases removed from V and 5 bases from J, the gap between germline ends came to 9 bases. In DNA, the CDR3 is TGTGCCAGCAGTCCGTTGGAGACCGGGGAGCTGTTTTTT. Its protein is CASSPLETGELFF.

J is TRBJ1-5 and V is TRBV6-5, with D unclear. Looked up from germline, CDR1 is MNHEY and CDR2 is SVGAGI. This CDR3 is built from 13 residues. V shed 4 bases and J shed 0 bases, with 4 bases lying between them. CDR3 region: CASSFYSNQPQHF. CDR3 in DNA: TGTGCCAGCAGTTTCTATAGCAATCAGCCCCAGCATTTT.

This clone appeared once. V usage is TRBV19 and J usage is TRBJ1-1; 7 bases fit TRBD1. The CDR3 extends over 14 amino acids. CDR1 LNHDA and CDR2 SQIVND come from the germline V gene (reference sequence). J lost 11 bases, V lost 4 bases, and 13 bases had no gene match. The CDR3, as DNA: TGTGCCAGTAGTACTCGCCAGGGGGATGAGGAGGCTTTCTTT. This gives the protein CASSTRQGDEEAFF.

V usage is TRBV2 and J usage is TRBJ1-1; D may be TRBD1 (5 bases). This CDR3 is built from 11 residues. The V end lost 8 bases, the J end lost 6 bases, and 10 bases lay between the germline ends. CDR1 is SNHLY and CDR2 is FYNNEI in the germline V gene. The DNA of the CDR3 is TGTGCCAGCCTACGGGGCCCTGAAGCTTTCTTT. Translating it yields CASLRGPEAFF.

The J gene is TRBJ1-5, the V gene TRBV2; 7 bases align to TRBD1. The CDR3 consists of 14 residues. The V segment lost 7 bases and the J segment 1 base; nucleotides outside the gene matches: 4. CDR1 and CDR2 from the germline V gene are SNHLY and FYNNEI. The CDR3 is CASTLQGSNQPQHF. In nucleotides, the CDR3 is TGTGCCAGCACTCTACAGGGGAGCAATCAGCCCCAGCATTTT.

The V call is TRBV7-9, the J call TRBJ1-2, with TRBD1 matching over 8 bases. V lost 4 bases and J lost 3; bases outside the gene matches: 7. The CDR3 is made up of 15 amino acids. CDR1 SEHNR and CDR2 FQNEAQ come from the germline V gene (reference sequence). This CDR3 reads CASSSGQGLDYGYTF. In DNA, the CDR3 is TGTGCCAGCAGCTCAGGACAGGGCCTCGACTATGGCTACACCTTC.

The V call is TRBV6-5, the J call TRBJ1-1, with no clear D. The CDR3 runs to 13 residues. V lost 3 bases, J lost 0 bases, and 5 bases lay in between. Per germline, CDR1 MNHEY and CDR2 SVGAGI. CDR3: CASSYDLNTEAFF. CDR3 bases: TGTGCCAGCAGTTATGACCTGAACACTGAAGCTTTCTTT.

V and J are TRBV5-1 and TRBJ2-3; weak D call: TRBD2 (6 bases). This CDR3 has 15 residues. From germline, CDR1 is SGHRS and CDR2 YFSETQ. The V end lost 2 bases, the J end lost 2 bases, and 12 bases lay between the germline ends. The DNA of the CDR3 is TGCGCCAGCAGCTTAAATGGAGGGGACACAGATACGCAGTATTTT. It codes for CASSLNGGDTDTQYF.

J is TRBJ1-1 and V is TRBV19; D is uncertain. Trimming removed 1 base from V and 0 bases from J, with 6 bases in between. Germline CDR1 LNHDA, CDR2 SQIVND (reference sequence). The CDR3 is made up of 14 amino acids. CDR3 sequence (DNA): TGTGCCAGTAGTATAGTTGGAGTGAACACTGAAGCTTTCTTT. This encodes CASSIVGVNTEAFF. Variable domain in full (rest from reference TRBV19 and TRBJ1-1): DGGITQSPKYLFRKEGQNVTLSCEQNLNHDAMYWYRQDPGQGLRLIYYSQIVNDFQKGDIAEGYSVSREKKESFPLTVTSAQKNPTAFYLCASSIVGVNTEAFFGQGTRLTVV.

The chain joins TRBV7-8 to TRBJ1-2; TRBD1 matches at 9 bases. There are 14 residues in the CDR3. Germline V gene lookup returns CDR1 SGHVS and CDR2 FQNEAQ. The junction had 8 bases not matched to a gene; V was cut back by 6 bases and J by 6 bases. This chain's CDR3 is CASSQSQGADGYTF. Written as DNA, the CDR3 is TGTGCCAGCAGTCAATCACAGGGGGCGGATGGCTACACCTTC.

V usage is TRBV7-9 and J usage is TRBJ2-7; D not certain. CDR1 and CDR2 (germline): SEHNR, FQNEAQ (reference sequence). V dropped 5 bases and J dropped 6 bases, with 14 bases sitting between them. The CDR3 is 13 amino acids. The CDR3 spells CASSQSGYSEQYF. CDR3 bases: TGTGCCAGCAGCCAGTCCGGTTACTCCGAGCAGTACTTC.

In DNA form, the CDR3 reads TGTGCCAGCAGCTTAGGAAGGTCGGGGAGACCTTACGAGCAGTACTTC. Its translation: CASSLGRSGRPYEQYF. The chain uses TRBV7-9 and TRBJ2-7; D might be TRBD2 (5 bases). The CDR3 loop spans 16 amino acids. V was shortened by 1 base and J by 4 bases, with 17 bases between the two germline ends. Germline lookup yields CDR1 SEHNR and CDR2 FQNEAQ (reference sequence).

This clone was seen a single time. The V call is TRBV6-5, the J call TRBJ1-4, with no clear D. V gave up 0 bases and J gave up 7 bases, with 9 bases separating them. The CDR3 runs 14 residues. Germline V gene lookup returns CDR1 MNHEY and CDR2 SVGAGI. Here the CDR3 reads CASSYSPGLEKLFF. CDR3 in DNA: TGTGCCAGCAGTTACTCCCCCGGCCTTGAAAAACTGTTTTTT.

The chain links TRBV5-1 to TRBJ2-1; TRBD1 matches 9 bases. Trimming removed 1 base from V and 10 bases from J; junction bases left unmatched: 9. This CDR3 comprises 15 residues. Looked up from germline, CDR1 is SGHRS and CDR2 is YFSETQ. The CDR3 loop is CASSLLGQGGNEQFF. For the CDR3, the DNA is TGCGCCAGCAGCTTGCTGGGACAGGGAGGAAACGAGCAGTTCTTC.

CDR3 bases: TGTGCCAGCAGCTCTAGTGGGGGTCCGGGTTCACCCCTCCACTTT. Translating gives CASSSSGGPGSPLHF. The chain couples TRBV7-6 to TRBJ1-6; tentative D call: TRBD1 (5 bases). The V end was cut by 4 bases, the J end by 9 bases, with 16 bases between. Germline CDR1 is SGHVS and CDR2 is FNYEAQ. The CDR3 is 15 amino acids. Supplemented by reference TRBV7-6 and TRBJ1-6, the full variable domain reads GAGVSQSPRYKVTKRGQDVALRCDPISGHVSLYWYRQALGQGPEFLTYFNYEAQQDKSGLPNDRFSAERPEGSISTLTIQRTEQRDSAMYRCASSSSGGPGSPLHFGNGTRLTVT.

The rearrangement joins TRBV19 to TRBJ2-7, with 10 bases that match TRBD2. This CDR3 has 16 residues. Germline lookup yields CDR1 LNHDA and CDR2 SQIVND (reference sequence). With V trimmed by 1 base and J by 4 bases, 7 bases remained unmatched. In nucleotides, the CDR3 is TGTGCCAGTAGTATAGCTTCGACTAGCGGGTGGTACGAGCAGTACTTC. Its protein is CASSIASTSGWYEQYF. Filled out from reference TRBV19 and TRBJ2-7, the complete variable domain reads DGGITQSPKYLFRKEGQNVTLSCEQNLNHDAMYWYRQDPGQGLRLIYYSQIVNDFQKGDIAEGYSVSREKKESFPLTVTSAQKNPTAFYLCASSIASTSGWYEQYFGPGTRLTVT.

This rearrangement joins TRBV5-6 to TRBJ1-5; TRBD1 might be the D (5 bases). The CDR3 has 17 residues. The germline V gene encodes CDR1 SGHDT and CDR2 YYEEEE. Trimming took off 3 bases at V and 1 base at J, with 17 bases between the two ends. DNA of the CDR3: TGTGCCAGCAGCTCCGCCGGGGCCCGGGTGAGCAATCAGCCCCAGCATTTT. It yields the protein CASSSAGARVSNQPQHF.

The table lists this clone with a count of one. The genes are TRBV6-2 or TRBV6-3 and TRBJ1-1; TRBD1 agrees at 7 bases. J lost 2 bases, V lost 2 bases, and 14 bases had no gene match. Looked up from germline, CDR1 is MNHEY and CDR2 is SVGEGT. This CDR3 spans 18 amino acids. The CDR3 loop is CASSYLFGTAQTNTEAFF. The CDR3 coding sequence is TGTGCCAGCAGTTACCTCTTCGGGACAGCGCAAACAAACACTGAAGCTTTCTTT.

The chain has TRBV5-4 and TRBJ2-3; TRBD2 matches 15 bases. Looked up from germline, CDR1 is SGHNT and CDR2 is YYREEE (reference sequence). The CDR3 is 17 amino acids. V was pared by 4 bases and J by 4 bases, with 7 bases of the junction left unmatched. The CDR3: CASSPGTSGGKSDTQYF. The CDR3 region has the DNA TGTGCCAGCAGCCCCGGGACTAGCGGGGGGAAGTCAGATACGCAGTATTTT.

The rearrangement links TRBV7-2 to TRBJ1-1; D gene uncertain. Trimming cost V 1 base and J 13 bases, with 16 bases left between them. Germline CDR1 is SGHTA and CDR2 is FQGNSA. The CDR3 consists of 13 residues. The CDR3, as DNA: TGTGCCAGCAGCTTAGATATACGGGTTTCAGGTTTCTTT. This encodes CASSLDIRVSGFF. Using reference TRBV7-2 and TRBJ1-1 for the parts outside the CDR3, the full variable domain is GAGVSQSPSNKVTEKGKDVELRCDPISGHTALYWYRQSLGQGLEFLIYFQGNSAPDKSGLPSDRFSAERTGGSVSTLTIQRTQQEDSAVYLCASSLDIRVSGFFGQGTRLTVV.

The chain uses TRBV6-5 and TRBJ2-1; D ambiguous. CDR1 MNHEY and CDR2 SVGAGI come from the germline V gene. The CDR3 contains 14 residues. Trimming shortened V by 10 bases and J by 4 bases, and 17 bases separated the two germline ends. As DNA, the CDR3 is TGTGCCACCCACCGCCTACTAACTTACAATGAGCAGTTCTTC. Translated, it gives CATHRLLTYNEQFF.

The gene calls are TRBV4-3 and TRBJ2-7, with a weak D call TRBD1 (6 bases). Germline values: CDR1 LGHNA, CDR2 YSLEER. The V end was cut by 4 bases, the J end by 0 bases, with 13 bases between. The CDR3 sequence is 15 residues long. The CDR3 is CASSLYRDISYEQYF. The DNA of the CDR3 is TGCGCCAGCAGCCTATACCGGGACATCTCCTACGAGCAGTACTTC.

The rearrangement links TRBV27 to TRBJ1-4; 7 bases fit TRBD1. The CDR3 is made up of 14 amino acids. V shed 5 bases, J shed 7 bases, and the junction held 7 bases outside the gene matches. Germline values: CDR1 MNHEY, CDR2 SMNVEV (reference sequence). The CDR3 protein is CASSHDRVTEKLFF. The CDR3, as DNA: TGTGCCAGCAGTCACGACAGGGTTACTGAAAAACTGTTTTTT.

The chain combines TRBV7-6 with TRBJ2-7, with D maybe TRBD1 (6 bases). The CDR3 has 18 amino acids. Germline V CDR1 and CDR2: SGHVS, FNYEAQ. Trimming stripped 0 bases from V and 0 bases from J, with 18 bases between. The CDR3: CASSLAGRGRSSSYEQYF. CDR3 nucleotides: TGTGCCAGCAGCTTAGCGGGCAGGGGACGATCAAGCTCCTACGAGCAGTACTTC. The whole variable domain, remainder taken from reference TRBV7-6 and TRBJ2-7, is GAGVSQSPRYKVTKRGQDVALRCDPISGHVSLYWYRQALGQGPEFLTYFNYEAQQDKSGLPNDRFSAERPEGSISTLTIQRTEQRDSAMYRCASSLAGRGRSSSYEQYFGPGTRLTVT.

The V and J genes are TRBV3-1 (or the pseudogene TRBV3-2) and TRBJ2-1, with D unclear. Looked up from germline, CDR1 is LGHDT and CDR2 is YNNKEL (reference sequence). V was cut by 3 bases and J by 2 bases, with 5 bases left in between. The CDR3 spans 13 residues. CDR3 nucleotides: TGTGCCAGCAGCCAGGGGACCTACAATGAGCAGTTCTTC. This translates into CASSQGTYNEQFF.

This chain joins TRBV10-3 and TRBJ1-5, with D possibly being TRBD1 (6 bases). V was trimmed by 2 bases and J by 0 bases, leaving 11 bases between them. CDR1 and CDR2 from the germline V gene are ENHRY and SYGVKD. The CDR3 loop spans 16 amino acids. The CDR3 reads CAISEGQGGSNQPQHF. CDR3 coding DNA: TGTGCCATCAGTGAGGGACAAGGGGGTAGCAATCAGCCCCAGCATTTT.